The clone carrying this T cell receptor beta chain was recorded many times. Its target is unknown. Unique molecular identifiers were incorporated during preparation of the TCRbeta library. TCRdb reanalysed the PCR reads using MiXCR and keeps one entry per CDR3 protein. The repertoire includes 65,000 to 75,000 distinct CDR3 sequences, 4.9% of them detected once, and approximately 19% sits in the top ten. These data come from a study of T-cell reconstitution after alpha-beta-depleted transplantation in children. The length of the CDR3 is 13 residues. Trimming left V 0 bases short and J 1 base short, with 3 bases between. Germline V gene lookup returns CDR1 LGHNA and CDR2 YSLEER. Findings and limits, study-wide: There were reportedly several hundred expanded graft clones from which alpha-beta T cells came about two months after transplant.

The origin of this receptor is a boy in the first two years of life who had a stem cell transplant for acute myeloid leukemia, so the T cells may come from the graft donor. The input for sequencing was PBMCs, mostly from graft donor cells, taken 180 days after TCRalphabeta/CD19-depleted stem cell transplant. The V gene is TRBV4-3, the J gene TRBJ1-1, with D unclear. CDR3: CASSQETNTEAFF. The CDR3 DNA sequence: TGCGCCAGCAGCCAAGAGACGAACACTGAAGCTTTCTTT.